This T cell receptor beta chain came from a study of CD8 T cells in Susac syndrome. Trimming took 6 bases from V and 0 from J; bases not matched to a gene: 9. The CDR3 length is 17 residues. The germline gives CDR1 MDHEN, CDR2 SYDVKM. An amount of RNA that ranged from roughly 0.45 to 1 ug was reverse transcribed with random hexamers. Each CDR3 protein is one row after TCRdb ran MiXCR on the immunoSEQ multiplex PCR reads. Of more than 70,000 distinct CDR3 sequences listed, roughly nine tenths are singletons. The source of this sequence is a human donor with multiple sclerosis. The source material was CD8+ T cells from PBMCs. V is TRBV28 and J is TRBJ2-3, with 10 positions matching TRBD2. The CDR3 nucleotides read TGTGCCAGCAGAGGACTAGCGGTGCATCCTAGCACAGATACGCAGTATTTT. This translates into CASRGLAVHPSTDTQYF. Full variable domain (remainder filled in from reference TRBV28 and TRBJ2-3): DVKVTQSSRYLVKRTGEKVFLECVQDMDHENMFWYRQDPGLGLRLIYFSYDVKMKEKGDIPEGYSVSREKKERFSLILESASTNQTSMYLCASRGLAVHPSTDTQYFGPGTRLTVL.